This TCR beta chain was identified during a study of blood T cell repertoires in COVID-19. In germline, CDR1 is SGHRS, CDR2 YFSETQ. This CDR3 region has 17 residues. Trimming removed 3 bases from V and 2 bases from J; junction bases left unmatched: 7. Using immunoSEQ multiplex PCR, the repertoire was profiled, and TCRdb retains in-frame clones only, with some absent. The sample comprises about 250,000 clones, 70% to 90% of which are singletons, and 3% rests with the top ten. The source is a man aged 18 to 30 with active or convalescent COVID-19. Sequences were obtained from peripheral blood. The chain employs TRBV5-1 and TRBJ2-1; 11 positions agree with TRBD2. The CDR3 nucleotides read TGCGCCAGCAGCTACAGTAAACTAGCGGGGGCCTACAATGAGCAGTTCTTC. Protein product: CASSYSKLAGAYNEQFF. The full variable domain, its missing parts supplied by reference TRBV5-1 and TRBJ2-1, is KAGVTQTPRYLIKTRGQQVTLSCSPISGHRSVSWYQQTPGQGLQFLFEYFSETQRNKGNFPGRFSGRQFSNSRSEMNVSTLELGDSALYLCASSYSKLAGAYNEQFFGPGTRLTVL.